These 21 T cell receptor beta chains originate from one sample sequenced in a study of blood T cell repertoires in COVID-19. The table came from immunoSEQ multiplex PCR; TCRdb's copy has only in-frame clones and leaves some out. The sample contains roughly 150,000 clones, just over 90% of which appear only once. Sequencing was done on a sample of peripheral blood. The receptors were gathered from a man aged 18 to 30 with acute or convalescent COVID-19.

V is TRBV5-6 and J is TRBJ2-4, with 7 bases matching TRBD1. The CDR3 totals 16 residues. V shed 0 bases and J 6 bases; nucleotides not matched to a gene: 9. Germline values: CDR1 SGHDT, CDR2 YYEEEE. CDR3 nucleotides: TGTGCCAGCAGCTTGGTATTGGCAGGGGGTGGAAACATTCAGTACTTC. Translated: CASSLVLAGGGNIQYF.

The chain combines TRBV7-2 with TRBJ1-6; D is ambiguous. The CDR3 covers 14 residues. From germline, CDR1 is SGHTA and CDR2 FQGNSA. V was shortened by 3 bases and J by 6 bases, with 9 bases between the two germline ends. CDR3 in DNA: TGTGCCAGCAGCTTGGTAGTTTTTAATTCACCCCTCCACTTT. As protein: CASSLVVFNSPLHF. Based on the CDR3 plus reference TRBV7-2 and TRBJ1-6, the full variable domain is GAGVSQSPSNKVTEKGKDVELRCDPISGHTALYWYRQSLGQGLEFLIYFQGNSAPDKSGLPSDRFSAERTGGSVSTLTIQRTQQEDSAVYLCASSLVVFNSPLHFGNGTRLTVT.

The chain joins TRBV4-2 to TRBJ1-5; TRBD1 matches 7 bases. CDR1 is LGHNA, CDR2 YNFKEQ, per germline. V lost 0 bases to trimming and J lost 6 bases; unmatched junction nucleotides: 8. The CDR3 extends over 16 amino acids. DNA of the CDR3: TGTGCCAGCAGCCAAGATCGGACAGGATATCTTCAGCCCCAGCATTTT. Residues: CASSQDRTGYLQPQHF.

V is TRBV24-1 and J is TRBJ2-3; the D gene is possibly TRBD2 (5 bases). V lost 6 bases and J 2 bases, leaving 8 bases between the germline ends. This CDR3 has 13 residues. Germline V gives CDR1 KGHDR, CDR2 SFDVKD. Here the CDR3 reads CATSTGNTDTQYF. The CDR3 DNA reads TGTGCCACCAGTACGGGAAACACAGATACGCAGTATTTT.

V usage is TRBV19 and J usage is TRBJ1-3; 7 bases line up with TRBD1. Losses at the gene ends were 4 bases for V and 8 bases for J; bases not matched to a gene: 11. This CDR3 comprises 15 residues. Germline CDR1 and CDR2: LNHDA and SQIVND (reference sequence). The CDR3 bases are TGTGCCAGTAGTACAACATCAGGGGGTCTGGACACCATATATTTT. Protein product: CASSTTSGGLDTIYF.

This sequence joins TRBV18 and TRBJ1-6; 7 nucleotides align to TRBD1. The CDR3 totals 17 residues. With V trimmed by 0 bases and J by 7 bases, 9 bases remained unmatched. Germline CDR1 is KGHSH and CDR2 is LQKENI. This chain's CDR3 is CASSPPATGVWNSPLHF. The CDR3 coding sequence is TGTGCCAGCTCACCACCGGCAACAGGGGTTTGGAATTCACCCCTCCACTTT.

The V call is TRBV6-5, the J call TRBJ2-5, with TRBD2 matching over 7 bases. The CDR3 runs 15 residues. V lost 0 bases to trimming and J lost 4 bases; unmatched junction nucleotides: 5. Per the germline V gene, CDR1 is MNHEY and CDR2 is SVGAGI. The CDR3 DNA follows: TGTGCCAGCAGTTACTCGTGGGGGAGGGGAGAGACCCAGTACTTC. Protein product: CASSYSWGRGETQYF.

This chain's CDR3 is CASKGITTNEKLFF. The CDR3 DNA reads TGTGCCAGCAAGGGGATTACAACTAATGAAAAACTGTTTTTT. This rearrangement joins TRBV2 to TRBJ1-4; maybe TRBD1 (5 bases). Per the germline V gene, CDR1 is SNHLY and CDR2 is FYNNEI. The CDR3 sequence is 14 residues long. V lost 7 bases, J lost 0 bases, and 9 bases lay in between. Complete variable domain (other parts from reference TRBV2 and TRBJ1-4): EPEVTQTPSHQVTQMGQEVILRCVPISNHLYFYWYRQILGQKVEFLVSFYNNEISEKSEIFDDQFSVERPDGSNFTLKIRSTKLEDSAMYFCASKGITTNEKLFFGSGTQLSVL.

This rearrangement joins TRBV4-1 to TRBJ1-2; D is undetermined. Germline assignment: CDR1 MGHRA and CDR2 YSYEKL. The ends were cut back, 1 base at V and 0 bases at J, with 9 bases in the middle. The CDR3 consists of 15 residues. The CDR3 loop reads CASSQGALANYGYTF. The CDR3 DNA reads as TGCGCCAGCAGCCAAGGGGCACTAGCTAACTATGGCTACACCTTC.

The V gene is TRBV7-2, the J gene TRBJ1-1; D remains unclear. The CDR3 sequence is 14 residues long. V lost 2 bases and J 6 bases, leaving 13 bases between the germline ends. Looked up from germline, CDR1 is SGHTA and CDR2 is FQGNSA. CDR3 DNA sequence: TGTGCCAGCAGCTTATATAGGGCAGCGGCTGAAGCTTTCTTT. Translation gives CASSLYRAAAEAFF.

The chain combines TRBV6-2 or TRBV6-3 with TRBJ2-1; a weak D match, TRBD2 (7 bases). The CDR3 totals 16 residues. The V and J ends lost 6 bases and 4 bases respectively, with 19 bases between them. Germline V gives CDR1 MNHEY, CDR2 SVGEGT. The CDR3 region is CASSPLWGGPYNEQFF. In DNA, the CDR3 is TGTGCCAGCAGCCCTTTATGGGGGGGGCCTTACAATGAGCAGTTCTTC.

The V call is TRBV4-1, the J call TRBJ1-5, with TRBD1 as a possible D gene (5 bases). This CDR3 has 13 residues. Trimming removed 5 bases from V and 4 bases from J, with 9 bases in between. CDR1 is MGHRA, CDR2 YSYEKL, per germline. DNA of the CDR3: TGCGCCAGCAGCTCGGGACTTAATCAGCCCCAGCATTTT. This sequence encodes CASSSGLNQPQHF.

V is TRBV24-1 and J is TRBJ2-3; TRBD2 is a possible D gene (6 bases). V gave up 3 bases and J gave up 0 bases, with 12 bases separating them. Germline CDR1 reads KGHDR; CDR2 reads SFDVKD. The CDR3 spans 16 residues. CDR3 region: CATSDASVTSTDTQYF. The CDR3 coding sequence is TGTGCCACCAGTGATGCTAGCGTAACTAGCACAGATACGCAGTATTTT.

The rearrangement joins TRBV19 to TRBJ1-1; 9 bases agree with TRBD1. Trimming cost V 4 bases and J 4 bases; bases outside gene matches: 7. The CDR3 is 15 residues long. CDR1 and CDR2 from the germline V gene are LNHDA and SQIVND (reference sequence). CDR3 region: CASSTYMTGGTEAFF. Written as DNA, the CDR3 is TGTGCCAGTAGTACCTATATGACAGGGGGCACTGAAGCTTTCTTT.

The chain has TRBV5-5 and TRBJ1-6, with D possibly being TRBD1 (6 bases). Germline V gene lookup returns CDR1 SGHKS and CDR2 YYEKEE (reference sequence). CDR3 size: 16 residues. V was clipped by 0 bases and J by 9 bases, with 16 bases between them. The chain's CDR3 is CASSLEEQGIGSPLHF. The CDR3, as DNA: TGTGCCAGCAGCTTGGAGGAACAGGGTATAGGTTCACCCCTCCACTTT.

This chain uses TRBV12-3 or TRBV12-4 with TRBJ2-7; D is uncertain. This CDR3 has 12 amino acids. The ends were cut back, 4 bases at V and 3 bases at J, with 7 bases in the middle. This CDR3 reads CASSSVLYEQYF. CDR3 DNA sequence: TGTGCCAGCAGTTCAGTCCTCTACGAGCAGTACTTC.

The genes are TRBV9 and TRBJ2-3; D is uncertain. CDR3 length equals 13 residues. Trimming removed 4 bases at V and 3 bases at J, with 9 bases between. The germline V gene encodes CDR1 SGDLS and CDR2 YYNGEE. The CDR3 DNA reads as TGTGCCAGCAGCTTCCGACAAACAGATACGCAGTATTTT. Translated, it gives CASSFRQTDTQYF.

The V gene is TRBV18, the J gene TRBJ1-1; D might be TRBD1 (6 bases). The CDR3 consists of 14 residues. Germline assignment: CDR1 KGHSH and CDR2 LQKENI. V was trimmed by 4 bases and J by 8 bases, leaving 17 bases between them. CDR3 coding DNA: TGTGCCAGCTCACGTTCCGGGACAACTTCGGAAGCTTTCTTT. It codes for CASSRSGTTSEAFF.

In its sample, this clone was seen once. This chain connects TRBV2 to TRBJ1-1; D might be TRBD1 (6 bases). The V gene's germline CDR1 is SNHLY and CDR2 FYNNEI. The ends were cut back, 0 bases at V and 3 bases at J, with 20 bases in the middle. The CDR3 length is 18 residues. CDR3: CASSEALSWGPQDTEAFF. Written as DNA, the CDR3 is TGTGCCAGCAGTGAAGCTCTCAGTTGGGGGCCTCAGGACACTGAAGCTTTCTTT.

The chain's CDR3 is CASNGRGTYNEQFF. The CDR3 coding sequence is TGCGCCAGCAACGGGAGAGGGACCTACAATGAGCAGTTCTTC. The chain links TRBV10-2 to TRBJ2-1, with D perhaps TRBD2 (6 bases). The CDR3 covers 14 residues. Trimming took 7 bases from V and 2 from J, leaving 12 bases between them. Germline values: CDR1 WSHSY, CDR2 SAAADI.

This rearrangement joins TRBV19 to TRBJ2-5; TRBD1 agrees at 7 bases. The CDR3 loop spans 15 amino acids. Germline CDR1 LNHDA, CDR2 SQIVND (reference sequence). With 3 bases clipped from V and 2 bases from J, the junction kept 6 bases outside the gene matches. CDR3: CASSMPGTDQETQYF. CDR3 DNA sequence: TGTGCCAGTAGTATGCCAGGGACAGATCAAGAGACCCAGTACTTC.